These 10 T cell receptor beta chains share one sample of origin, sequenced in a study of blood T cell repertoires in COVID-19. The assay was immunoSEQ multiplex PCR, and TCRdb's table has in-frame clones only and misses some. The table has 400,000 to 550,000 clones, 85% to 90% seen once. The material sequenced was peripheral blood. The receptor source for this set is a woman under 40 with acute or convalescent COVID-19.

The genes are TRBV5-6 and TRBJ1-1, with 7 bases fitting TRBD1. The CDR3 extends over 14 amino acids. V lost 0 bases, J lost 7 bases, and 6 bases stayed unmatched. Germline CDR1 is SGHDT and CDR2 is YYEEEE. In DNA, the CDR3 is TGTGCCAGCAGCTTGGGAGGGGGCTTGGGTGAAGCTTTCTTT. Residues: CASSLGGGLGEAFF.

CDR3: CASSLEDRGYGYTF. The CDR3 coding sequence is TGTGCCAGCAGCTTGGAGGACAGGGGATATGGCTACACCTTC. The chain is built from TRBV5-6 and TRBJ1-2; TRBD1 matches at 9 bases. Germline assignment: CDR1 SGHDT and CDR2 YYEEEE. The CDR3 extends over 14 amino acids. The V gene end was trimmed by 0 bases and the J gene end by 5 bases; junction bases not matched to a gene: 2. The full variable domain, with the rest looked up from reference TRBV5-6 and TRBJ1-2, is DAGVTQSPTHLIKTRGQQVTLRCSPKSGHDTVSWYQQALGQGPQFIFQYYEEEERQRGNFPDRFSGHQFPNYSSELNVNALLLGDSALYLCASSLEDRGYGYTFGSGTRLTVV.

The J gene is TRBJ2-7, the V gene TRBV4-1; weak D call: TRBD1 (9 bases). Germline-derived CDR1 and CDR2 are MGHRA and YSYEKL. The CDR3 extends over 18 amino acids. V was shortened by 7 bases and J by 4 bases, with 29 bases between the two germline ends. This CDR3 reads CASTRDREVGTRGYEQYF. CDR3 coding DNA: TGCGCCAGCACCCGGGACAGGGAAGTTGGGACTAGAGGGTACGAGCAGTACTTC.

This chain links TRBV4-1 with TRBJ2-5, with 13 bases matching TRBD2. V lost 2 bases to trimming and J lost 1 base; unmatched junction nucleotides: 4. There are 17 residues in the CDR3. Germline loops: CDR1 MGHRA, CDR2 YSYEKL. Here the CDR3 reads CASSQSGLAGAQETQYF. The CDR3 nucleotides read TGCGCCAGCAGCCAATCCGGACTAGCGGGGGCCCAAGAGACCCAGTACTTC.

This chain connects TRBV6-1 to TRBJ2-7; D may be TRBD1 (5 bases). The V and J ends lost 3 bases and 3 bases respectively, with 18 bases between them. This CDR3 spans 16 amino acids. CDR1 and CDR2 from the germline V gene are MNHNS and SASEGT. In nucleotides, the CDR3 is TGTGCCAGCAGTGAGGGGCCAGGCTCGTCTAGCTACGAGCAGTACTTC. Protein sequence: CASSEGPGSSSYEQYF.

The CDR3: CASSQGGYAEASHEQFF. CDR3 DNA sequence: TGTGCCAGCAGCCAGGGGGGTTATGCGGAAGCATCCCATGAGCAGTTCTTC. V usage is TRBV9 and J usage is TRBJ2-1; perhaps TRBD1 as D (7 bases). V was pared by 4 bases and J by 8 bases, with 25 bases between. This CDR3 region has 17 residues. CDR1 is SGDLS and CDR2 is YYNGEE in the germline V gene.

CDR3 sequence (DNA): TGTGCCAGCAGCGGACAGGGTGGAGACTCACCCCTCCACTTT. It yields the protein CASSGQGGDSPLHF. The chain links TRBV5-4 to TRBJ1-6; 8 bases align to TRBD1. The CDR3 is 14 residues long. CDR1 SGHNT and CDR2 YYREEE come from the germline V gene (reference sequence). With V trimmed by 4 bases and J by 10 bases, 7 bases remained unmatched.

The V call is TRBV18, the J call TRBJ2-2; 8 bases map to TRBD1. The ends lost 0 bases at V and 7 bases at J; junction bases unmatched: 7. The CDR3 length is 16 residues. Germline values: CDR1 KGHSH, CDR2 LQKENI. CDR3 DNA: TGTGCCAGCTCACCACCAAACAGGGGGTCGGACGGGGAGCTGTTTTTT. Its protein is CASSPPNRGSDGELFF.

The rearrangement links TRBV28 to TRBJ2-3, with D perhaps matching TRBD2 (5 bases). Trimming took 10 bases from V and 6 from J, leaving 17 bases between them. Germline V gives CDR1 MDHEN, CDR2 SYDVKM. This CDR3 has 13 residues. The CDR3 is CATGVRRPDTQYF. Written as DNA, the CDR3 is TGTGCCACCGGGGTCCGGAGGCCGGATACGCAGTATTTT.

This clone was found many times. The chain uses TRBV7-2 and TRBJ2-1; D unresolved. Trimming took 5 bases from V and 8 from J, leaving 7 bases between them. Germline V CDR1 and CDR2: SGHTA, FQGNSA. The CDR3 is made up of 11 amino acids. CDR3 nucleotides: TGTGCCAGCAGCCCCCTCGATGAGCAGTTCTTC. Translating it yields CASSPLDEQFF.